This entry lists 30 T cell receptor beta chains sequenced from one sample in a study of T cell responses to AZD1222 COVID-19 vaccine. TCRdb's copy holds only in-frame clones and misses some; the assay was immunoSEQ multiplex PCR. The data contain 120,000 or so clones, approximately 90% of them singletons. Sequencing was performed on peripheral blood, taken on day 0 of MenACWY control vaccination. These receptors all stem from an adult in good health.

This clone has a handful of counts. V gene TRBV27 combines with J gene TRBJ2-7; 11 bases match TRBD2. J was trimmed by 0 bases and V by 4 bases; bases with no gene match: 5. The germline V gene has CDR1 MNHEY and CDR2 SMNVEV (reference sequence). CDR3 length equals 16 residues. The DNA of the CDR3 is TGTGCCAGCAGTTCCCCTGGACTAGCGGGCTCCTACGAGCAGTACTTC. Translating gives CASSSPGLAGSYEQYF.

The rearrangement uses TRBV3-1 (or the pseudogene TRBV3-2) and TRBJ2-5; 7 bases align to TRBD1. Germline-derived CDR1 and CDR2 are LGHDT and YNNKEL (reference sequence). The CDR3 sequence is 16 residues long. Trimming removed 4 bases from V and 0 bases from J; junction bases left unmatched: 8. For the CDR3, the DNA is TGTGCCAGCAGCCCGGGACAGTTTTCGTACCAAGAGACCCAGTACTTC. It translates to CASSPGQFSYQETQYF.

V usage is TRBV10-3 and J usage is TRBJ2-6; D remains unclear. The length of the CDR3 is 13 residues. Germline V gene data show CDR1 as ENHRY and CDR2 as SYGVKD. V was shortened by 4 bases and J by 4 bases, with 5 bases between the two germline ends. The CDR3 DNA is TGTGCCATCAGTGTGGGCGGGGCCAACGTCCTGACTTTC. Amino acid sequence: CAISVGGANVLTF.

The chain uses TRBV12-3 or TRBV12-4 and TRBJ2-2, with D unclear. This CDR3 is built from 13 residues. V lost 3 bases and J 6 bases, leaving 8 bases between the germline ends. The CDR3: CASSFFGSGELFF. The CDR3 DNA reads as TGTGCCAGCAGTTTCTTCGGTTCCGGGGAGCTGTTTTTT.

V and J are TRBV5-1 and TRBJ1-3; D call uncertain. The germline V gene encodes CDR1 SGHRS and CDR2 YFSETQ. V gave up 0 bases and J gave up 0 bases, with 7 bases separating them. The CDR3 loop spans 15 amino acids. The CDR3: CASSLDLSSGNTIYF. The CDR3 DNA reads TGCGCCAGCAGCTTGGACCTGAGCTCTGGAAACACCATATATTTT. The whole variable domain, filled in from reference TRBV5-1 and TRBJ1-3, reads KAGVTQTPRYLIKTRGQQVTLSCSPISGHRSVSWYQQTPGQGLQFLFEYFSETQRNKGNFPGRFSGRQFSNSRSEMNVSTLELGDSALYLCASSLDLSSGNTIYFGEGSWLTVV.

This clone appeared once. The genes are TRBV5-1 and TRBJ2-5, with 8 bases aligning to TRBD1. V shed 0 bases and J 11 bases; nucleotides not matched to a gene: 9. The CDR3 consists of 14 residues. Germline assignment: CDR1 SGHRS and CDR2 YFSETQ. In DNA form, the CDR3 reads TGCGCCAGCAGCTTGGAAGCCCAGAACAGGGGGCAGTACTTC. Its protein is CASSLEAQNRGQYF. Looking up the rest from reference TRBV5-1 and TRBJ2-5 gives the full variable domain: KAGVTQTPRYLIKTRGQQVTLSCSPISGHRSVSWYQQTPGQGLQFLFEYFSETQRNKGNFPGRFSGRQFSNSRSEMNVSTLELGDSALYLCASSLEAQNRGQYFGPGTRLLVL.

The J gene is TRBJ2-1, the V gene TRBV11-1; 11 positions match TRBD2. The trim removed 4 bases at V and 9 bases at J, leaving 11 bases unmatched. The CDR3 is 16 amino acids. Germline CDR1 SGHAT, CDR2 FQDESV (reference sequence). The CDR3 here is CASSSDVLAGASEQFF. The CDR3, as DNA: TGTGCCAGCAGCTCAGACGTACTAGCGGGAGCGAGTGAGCAGTTCTTC.

This clone was observed a single time. CDR3 residues: CASSLELSETQYF. The CDR3 coding sequence is TGTGCCAGCAGCTTAGAATTGAGCGAGACCCAGTACTTC. The rearrangement joins TRBV7-9 to TRBJ2-5, with no clear D. Looked up from germline, CDR1 is SEHNR and CDR2 is FQNEAQ (reference sequence). With 1 base removed from V and 5 bases from J, the gap between germline ends came to 8 bases. This CDR3 comprises 13 residues.

The chain combines TRBV7-2 with TRBJ2-1; weak D call: TRBD2 (6 bases). Trimming removed 5 bases at V and 2 bases at J, with 19 bases between. Germline loops: CDR1 SGHTA, CDR2 FQGNSA. The CDR3 is 17 amino acids. Written as DNA, the CDR3 is TGTGCCAGCAGCGAGACGGGACTTCTCCCTGCCTACAATGAGCAGTTCTTC. Protein: CASSETGLLPAYNEQFF.

The V and J genes are TRBV28 and TRBJ1-2; weak D call: TRBD1 (5 bases). V was pared by 2 bases and J by 6 bases, with 10 bases between. CDR3 length equals 13 residues. CDR1 and CDR2 (germline): MDHEN, SYDVKM. DNA for the CDR3: TGTGCCAGCAGTTTAACGCAGGGTCATGGCTACACCTTC. This gives the protein CASSLTQGHGYTF.

The chain recombines TRBV7-9 with TRBJ1-4; D possibly corresponds to TRBD1 (5 bases). The germline gives CDR1 SEHNR, CDR2 FQNEAQ (reference sequence). The CDR3 is 13 amino acids. V was shortened by 5 bases and J by 4 bases, with 8 bases between the two germline ends. The CDR3 sequence: CASSTGGNEKLFF. Here the CDR3 DNA reads TGTGCCAGCAGCACCGGGGGTAATGAAAAACTGTTTTTT.

The J gene is TRBJ1-1, the V gene TRBV11-2, with TRBD1 matching 8 bases. The CDR3 loop spans 13 amino acids. The germline gives CDR1 SGHAT, CDR2 FQNNGV. V lost 1 base and J lost 13; bases outside the gene matches: 8. DNA of the CDR3: TGTGCCAGCAGCTTAGCCCTGGGACAGGAGTTTTTCTTT. Its translation: CASSLALGQEFFF.

The chain couples TRBV11-3 to TRBJ2-5; D could derive from TRBD1 or TRBD2 (5 bases each). This CDR3 has 18 amino acids. Germline CDR1 reads SGHNT; CDR2 reads YENEEA. V was trimmed by 3 bases and J by 3 bases, leaving 23 bases between them. The CDR3 DNA is TGTGCCAGCAGCTTCGTTGCAGGGCTGACCTCGACTAAAGAGACCCAGTACTTC. Its translation: CASSFVAGLTSTKETQYF.

V usage is TRBV11-2 and J usage is TRBJ2-5; tentatively, D is TRBD2 (6 bases). The CDR3 is 14 residues long. The germline gives CDR1 SGHAT, CDR2 FQNNGV. V gave up 3 bases and J gave up 3 bases, with 11 bases separating them. The DNA for the CDR3 is TGTGCCAGCAGCTTCACGTTAGCGGAAGAGACCCAGTACTTC. It yields the protein CASSFTLAEETQYF.

The genes are TRBV6-6 and TRBJ1-1; a possible D gene is TRBD1 (6 bases). Germline CDR1 MNHNY, CDR2 SVGAGI (reference sequence). The CDR3 runs to 15 residues. The V end lost 1 base, the J end lost 3 bases, and 12 bases lay between the germline ends. The CDR3 sequence: CASSYWGAGDTEAFF. The CDR3 coding sequence is TGTGCCAGCAGTTACTGGGGGGCGGGGGACACTGAAGCTTTCTTT.

This chain links TRBV6-5 with TRBJ2-7; the match to TRBD2 covers 8 bases. Trimming took 7 bases from V and 4 from J; bases not matched to a gene: 12. This CDR3 comprises 15 residues. Germline-derived CDR1 and CDR2 are MNHEY and SVGAGI. CDR3 in amino acids: CASTQAGESGYEQYF. The CDR3 DNA sequence: TGTGCCAGCACGCAAGCGGGAGAATCGGGTTACGAGCAGTACTTC.

The CDR3 is CAAGTQESYEQYF. For the CDR3, the DNA is TGTGCCGCAGGAACTCAGGAATCCTACGAGCAGTACTTC. The genes are TRBV10-3 and TRBJ2-7; D not resolved. CDR3 size: 13 residues. Germline V lookup: CDR1 ENHRY, CDR2 SYGVKD. Trimming left V 11 bases short and J 1 base short, with 15 bases between.

This clone was seen a few times. This rearrangement joins TRBV29-1 to TRBJ1-1; D ambiguous. The ends were cut back, 7 bases at V and 8 bases at J, with 17 bases in the middle. CDR3 length equals 12 residues. Per the germline V gene, CDR1 is SQVTM and CDR2 is ANQGSEA. CDR3 amino acids: CSAQSYRLEAFF. For the CDR3, the DNA is TGCAGCGCCCAGTCTTACAGACTGGAAGCTTTCTTT.

The rearrangement joins TRBV6-2 or TRBV6-3 to TRBJ1-4; no clear D gene. The V gene's germline CDR1 is MNHEY and CDR2 SVGEGT. The CDR3 is 13 residues long. Trimming cost V 2 bases and J 7 bases, with 8 bases left between them. The CDR3 spells CASSYAGREKLFF. CDR3 sequence (DNA): TGTGCCAGCAGTTACGCGGGTCGTGAAAAACTGTTTTTT.

This chain joins TRBV29-1 and TRBJ1-2; D call uncertain. The CDR3 has 13 amino acids. Between the trimmed V and J ends, which lost 1 base and 1 base, there was a span of 7 bases. The germline V gene encodes CDR1 SQVTM and CDR2 ANQGSEA. The CDR3, as DNA: TGCAGCGTTGAAGTGTCCCATAACTATGGCTACACCTTC. The encoded protein is CSVEVSHNYGYTF.

The chain couples TRBV11-2 to TRBJ1-6; the D is unclear. The germline V gene has CDR1 SGHAT and CDR2 FQNNGV. The V end lost 0 bases, the J end lost 2 bases, and 14 bases lay between the germline ends. This CDR3 contains 18 residues. CDR3: CASSLDELGFPYNSPLHF. The CDR3 DNA is TGTGCCAGCAGCTTAGATGAGTTGGGGTTTCCCTATAATTCACCCCTCCACTTT.

The CDR3 sequence: CASSFRGEETQYF. The CDR3, as DNA: TGTGCCAGCAGCTTTAGGGGTGAAGAGACCCAGTACTTC. This rearrangement joins TRBV5-4 to TRBJ2-5; the D gene is possibly TRBD1 (5 bases). The CDR3 runs to 13 residues. Germline V gives CDR1 SGHNT, CDR2 YYREEE (reference sequence). V was shortened by 2 bases and J by 3 bases, with 8 bases between the two germline ends.

This chain joins TRBV5-1 and TRBJ2-7; 7 positions agree with TRBD2. V shed 5 bases, J shed 0 bases, and the junction held 8 bases outside the gene matches. Germline V gene data show CDR1 as SGHRS and CDR2 as YFSETQ. The CDR3 consists of 15 residues. The CDR3 here is CASSPTTSPSYEQYF. In DNA form, the CDR3 reads TGCGCCAGCAGTCCAACGACTAGCCCCTCCTACGAGCAGTACTTC.

V is TRBV7-8 and J is TRBJ2-6; 7 bases map to TRBD2. Germline CDR1 and CDR2: SGHVS and FQNEAQ. The ends lost 1 base at V and 0 bases at J; junction bases unmatched: 3. The CDR3 runs to 17 residues. CDR3 sequence: CASSLVGGSSGANVLTF. The CDR3 coding sequence is TGTGCCAGCAGCTTAGTGGGCGGGAGCTCTGGGGCCAACGTCCTGACTTTC. Supplemented by reference TRBV7-8 and TRBJ2-6, the full variable domain reads GAGVSQSPRYKVAKRGQDVALRCDPISGHVSLFWYQQALGQGPEFLTYFQNEAQLDKSGLPSDRFFAERPEGSVSTLKIQRTQQEDSAVYLCASSLVGGSSGANVLTFGAGSRLTVL.

The chain joins TRBV30 to TRBJ1-3; D gene uncertain. The CDR3 is 13 amino acids. V lost 8 bases to trimming and J lost 0 bases, with 11 bases between them. Germline values: CDR1 GTSNPN, CDR2 SVGIG (reference sequence). The CDR3 DNA reads as TGTGCCACTACGGGGAACTCTGGAAACACCATATATTTT. It codes for CATTGNSGNTIYF.

The chain recombines TRBV5-5 with TRBJ1-1; TRBD1 agrees at 8 bases. The CDR3 is 13 amino acids. The junction had 2 bases not matched to a gene; V was cut back by 1 base and J by 6 bases. From germline, CDR1 is SGHKS and CDR2 YYEKEE (reference sequence). DNA of the CDR3: TGTGCCAGCAGCTTGCAGGGGGCGCCTGAAGCTTTCTTT. Translating it yields CASSLQGAPEAFF.

The chain joins TRBV6-5 to TRBJ1-1; TRBD1 is a possible D gene (5 bases). The CDR3 sequence is 14 residues long. CDR1 and CDR2 from the germline V gene are MNHEY and SVGAGI. The ends were cut back, 6 bases at V and 1 base at J, with 12 bases in the middle. The CDR3 region is CASRAVGANTEAFF. CDR3 DNA sequence: TGTGCCAGCAGGGCGGTAGGGGCGAACACTGAAGCTTTCTTT.

This chain uses TRBV2 with TRBJ1-2; 9 bases map to TRBD1. The V gene end was trimmed by 8 bases and the J gene end by 5 bases; junction bases not matched to a gene: 12. The CDR3 runs 15 residues. From germline, CDR1 is SNHLY and CDR2 FYNNEI. The CDR3 loop is CASRSEQGAWYGYTF. CDR3 DNA sequence: TGTGCCAGCCGATCTGAACAGGGGGCATGGTATGGCTACACCTTC.

V and J are TRBV6-5 and TRBJ1-3, with D maybe TRBD1 (5 bases). Trimming left V 2 bases short and J 0 bases short, with 11 bases between. The CDR3 totals 16 residues. The germline V gene has CDR1 MNHEY and CDR2 SVGAGI. This chain's CDR3 is CASSYGGTASGNTIYF. The CDR3 DNA follows: TGTGCCAGCAGTTACGGGGGGACGGCCTCTGGAAACACCATATATTTT.

The rearrangement uses TRBV19 and TRBJ2-3, with 10 bases aligning to TRBD1. Germline V CDR1 and CDR2: LNHDA, SQIVND (reference sequence). The CDR3 runs 18 residues. Germline trimming cut 3 bases from V and 1 base from J; bases unmatched to any gene: 10. The CDR3 DNA follows: TGTGCCAGTAGTATTCGAAGACAGGGGGCTATTGGCACAGATACGCAGTATTTT. Its translation: CASSIRRQGAIGTDTQYF.